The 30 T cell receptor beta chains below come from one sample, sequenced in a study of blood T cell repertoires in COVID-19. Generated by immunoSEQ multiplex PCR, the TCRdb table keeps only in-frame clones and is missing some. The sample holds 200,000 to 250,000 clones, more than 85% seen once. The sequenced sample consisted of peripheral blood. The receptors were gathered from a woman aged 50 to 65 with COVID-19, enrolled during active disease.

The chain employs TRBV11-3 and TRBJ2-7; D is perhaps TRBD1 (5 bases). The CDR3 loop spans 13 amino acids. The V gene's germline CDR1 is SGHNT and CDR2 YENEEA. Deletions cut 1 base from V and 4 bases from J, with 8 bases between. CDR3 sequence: CASSLGQTYEQYF. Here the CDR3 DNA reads TGTGCCAGCAGCTTAGGACAGACATACGAGCAGTACTTC.

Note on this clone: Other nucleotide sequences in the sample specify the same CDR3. The CDR3 loop reads CASSVELAGTGELFF. The DNA for the CDR3 is TGTGCCAGCAGCGTAGAACTAGCGGGGACCGGGGAGCTGTTTTTT. The chain joins TRBV9 to TRBJ2-2, with 10 bases matching TRBD2. Per the germline V gene, CDR1 is SGDLS and CDR2 is YYNGEE. V shed 0 bases, J shed 5 bases, and the junction held 1 base outside the gene matches. CDR3 size: 15 residues.

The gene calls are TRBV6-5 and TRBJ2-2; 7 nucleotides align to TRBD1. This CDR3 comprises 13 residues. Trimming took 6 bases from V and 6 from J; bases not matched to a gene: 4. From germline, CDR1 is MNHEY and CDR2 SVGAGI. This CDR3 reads CASRRQGPGELFF. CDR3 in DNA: TGTGCCAGCAGAAGACAGGGCCCCGGGGAGCTGTTTTTT.

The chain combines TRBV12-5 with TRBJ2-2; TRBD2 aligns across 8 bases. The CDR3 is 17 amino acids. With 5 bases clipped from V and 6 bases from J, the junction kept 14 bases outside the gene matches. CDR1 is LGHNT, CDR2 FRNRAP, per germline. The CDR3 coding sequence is TGTGCTAGTGGTACACCCCCTCCGGGACTAGGACCCGGGGAGCTGTTTTTT. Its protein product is CASGTPPPGLGPGELFF.

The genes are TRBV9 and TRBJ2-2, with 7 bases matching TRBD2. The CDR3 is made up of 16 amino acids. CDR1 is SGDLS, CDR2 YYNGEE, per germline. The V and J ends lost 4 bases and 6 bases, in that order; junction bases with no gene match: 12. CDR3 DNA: TGTGCCAGCAGCTCTCATCAAAGCGGGGTGCCCGGGGAGCTGTTTTTT. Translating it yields CASSSHQSGVPGELFF.

The CDR3 spells CASSDWETQYF. DNA of the CDR3: TGTGCCAGCAGCGACTGGGAGACCCAGTACTTC. The chain employs TRBV6-5 and TRBJ2-5; D not resolved. Trimming stripped 6 bases from V and 5 bases from J, with 7 bases between. The germline gives CDR1 MNHEY, CDR2 SVGAGI. The CDR3 has 11 residues.

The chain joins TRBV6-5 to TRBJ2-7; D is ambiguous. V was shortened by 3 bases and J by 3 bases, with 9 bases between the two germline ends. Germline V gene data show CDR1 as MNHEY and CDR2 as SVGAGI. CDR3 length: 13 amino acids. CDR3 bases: TGTGCCAGCAGTTATGGAGCCGACTACGAGCAGTACGTC. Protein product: CASSYGADYEQYV.

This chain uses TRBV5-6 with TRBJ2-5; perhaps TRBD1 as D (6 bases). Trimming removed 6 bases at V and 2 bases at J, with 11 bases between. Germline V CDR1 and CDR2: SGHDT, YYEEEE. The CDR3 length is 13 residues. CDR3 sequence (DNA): TGTGCCAGCACCTCCGGACAGCAAGAGACCCAGTACTTC. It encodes CASTSGQQETQYF.

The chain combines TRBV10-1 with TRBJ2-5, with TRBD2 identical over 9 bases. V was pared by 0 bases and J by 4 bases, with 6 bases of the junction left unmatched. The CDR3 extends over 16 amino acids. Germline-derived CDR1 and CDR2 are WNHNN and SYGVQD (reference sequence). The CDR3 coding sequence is TGCGCCAGCAGTGAGTCCCGGCGGGGGGGTTTAGAGACCCAGTACTTC. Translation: CASSESRRGGLETQYF.

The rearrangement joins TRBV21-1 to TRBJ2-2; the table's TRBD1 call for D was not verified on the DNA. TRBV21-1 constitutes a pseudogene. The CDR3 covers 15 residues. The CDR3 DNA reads TGTGCCAGGAAACAACCAGGGACACACACCGGGGAGCTGTTTTTT. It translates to CARKQPGTHTGELFF.

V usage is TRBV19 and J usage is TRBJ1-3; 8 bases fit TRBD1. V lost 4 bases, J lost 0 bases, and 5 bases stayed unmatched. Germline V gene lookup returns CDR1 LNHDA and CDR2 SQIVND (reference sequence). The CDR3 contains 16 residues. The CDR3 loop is CASSNRGAASGNTIYF. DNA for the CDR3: TGTGCCAGTAGTAACAGGGGGGCAGCCTCTGGAAACACCATATATTTT.

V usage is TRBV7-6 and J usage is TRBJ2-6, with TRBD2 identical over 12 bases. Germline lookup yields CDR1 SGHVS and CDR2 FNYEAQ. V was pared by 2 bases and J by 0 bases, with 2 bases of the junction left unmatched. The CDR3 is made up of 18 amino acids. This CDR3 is CASSLTTSGGSGANVLTF. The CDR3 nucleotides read TGTGCCAGCAGCTTAACGACTAGCGGGGGCTCTGGGGCCAACGTCCTGACTTTC.

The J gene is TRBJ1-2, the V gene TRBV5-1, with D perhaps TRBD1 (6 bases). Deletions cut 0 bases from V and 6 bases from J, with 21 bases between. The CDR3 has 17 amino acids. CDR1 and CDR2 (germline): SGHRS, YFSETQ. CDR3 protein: CASSLDSSGGGGDGYTF. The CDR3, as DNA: TGCGCCAGCAGCTTGGATTCATCCGGCGGGGGCGGAGATGGCTACACCTTC. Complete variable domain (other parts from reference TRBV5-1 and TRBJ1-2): KAGVTQTPRYLIKTRGQQVTLSCSPISGHRSVSWYQQTPGQGLQFLFEYFSETQRNKGNFPGRFSGRQFSNSRSEMNVSTLELGDSALYLCASSLDSSGGGGDGYTFGSGTRLTVV.

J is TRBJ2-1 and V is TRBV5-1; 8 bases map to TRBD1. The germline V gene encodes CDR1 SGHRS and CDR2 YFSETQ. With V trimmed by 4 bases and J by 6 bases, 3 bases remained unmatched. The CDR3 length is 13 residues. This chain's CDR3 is CASSPDRGNEQFF. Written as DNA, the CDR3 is TGCGCCAGCAGCCCCGACAGGGGCAATGAGCAGTTCTTC.

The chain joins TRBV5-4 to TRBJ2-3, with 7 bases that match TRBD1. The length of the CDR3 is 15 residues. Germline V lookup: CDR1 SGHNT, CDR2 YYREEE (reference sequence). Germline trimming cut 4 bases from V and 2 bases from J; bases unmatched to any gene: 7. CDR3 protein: CASSLRDRFTDTQYF. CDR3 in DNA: TGTGCCAGCAGCCTCCGGGACAGATTCACAGATACGCAGTATTTT.

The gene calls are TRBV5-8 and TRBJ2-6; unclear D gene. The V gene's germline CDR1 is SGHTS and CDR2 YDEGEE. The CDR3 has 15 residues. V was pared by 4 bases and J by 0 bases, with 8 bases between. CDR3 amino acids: CASSGRSSGANVLTF. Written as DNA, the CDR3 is TGTGCCAGCAGCGGCAGAAGCTCTGGGGCCAACGTCCTGACTTTC.

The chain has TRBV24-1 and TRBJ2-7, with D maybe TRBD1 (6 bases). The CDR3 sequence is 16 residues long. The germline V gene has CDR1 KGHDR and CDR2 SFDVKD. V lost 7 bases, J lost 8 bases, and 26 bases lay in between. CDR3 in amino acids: CATRLSPRGDTMKQYF. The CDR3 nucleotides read TGTGCCACCAGACTATCCCCCAGGGGCGATACTATGAAGCAGTACTTC.

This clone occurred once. The CDR3, as DNA: TGTGCCAGCAGTGAAGTAGCAGGGAATTACAATGAGCAGTTCTTC. Translating gives CASSEVAGNYNEQFF. The V and J genes are TRBV6-1 and TRBJ2-1; TRBD1 might be the D (5 bases). V was pared by 1 base and J by 4 bases, with 11 bases between. This CDR3 is 15 amino acids long. Germline-derived CDR1 and CDR2 are MNHNS and SASEGT.

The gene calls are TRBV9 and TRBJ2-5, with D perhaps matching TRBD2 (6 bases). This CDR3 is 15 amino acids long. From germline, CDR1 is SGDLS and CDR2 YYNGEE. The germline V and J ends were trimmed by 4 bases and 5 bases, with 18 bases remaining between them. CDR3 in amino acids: CASSPAGGTHETQYF. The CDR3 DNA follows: TGTGCCAGCAGCCCCGCTGGAGGGACCCACGAGACCCAGTACTTC.

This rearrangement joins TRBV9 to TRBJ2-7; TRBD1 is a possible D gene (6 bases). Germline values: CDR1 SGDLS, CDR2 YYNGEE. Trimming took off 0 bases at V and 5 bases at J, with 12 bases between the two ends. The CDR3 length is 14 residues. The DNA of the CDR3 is TGTGCCAGCAGCGTAGGCCCAGGGACAAACGAGCAGTACTTC. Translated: CASSVGPGTNEQYF.

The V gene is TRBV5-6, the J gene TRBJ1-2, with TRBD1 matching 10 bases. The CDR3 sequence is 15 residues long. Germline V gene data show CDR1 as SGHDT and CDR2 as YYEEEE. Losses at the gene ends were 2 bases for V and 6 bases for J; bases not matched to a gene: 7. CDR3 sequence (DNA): TGTGCCAGCAGCTTCGGGACAGGGGACGGTCATGGCTACACCTTC. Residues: CASSFGTGDGHGYTF.

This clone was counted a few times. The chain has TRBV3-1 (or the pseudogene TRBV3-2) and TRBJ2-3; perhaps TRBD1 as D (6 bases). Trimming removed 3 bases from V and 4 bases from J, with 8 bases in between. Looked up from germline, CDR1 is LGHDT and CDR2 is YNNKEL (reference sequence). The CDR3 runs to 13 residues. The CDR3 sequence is CASSQAGADTQYF. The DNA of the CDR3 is TGTGCCAGCAGCCAGGCAGGGGCAGATACGCAGTATTTT.

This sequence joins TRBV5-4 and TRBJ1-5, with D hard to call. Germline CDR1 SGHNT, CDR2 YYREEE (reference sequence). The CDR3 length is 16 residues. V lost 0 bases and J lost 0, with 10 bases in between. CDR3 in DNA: TGTGCCAGCAGCTTGGGCGGCAGTAATAGCAATCAGCCCCAGCATTTT. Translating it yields CASSLGGSNSNQPQHF.

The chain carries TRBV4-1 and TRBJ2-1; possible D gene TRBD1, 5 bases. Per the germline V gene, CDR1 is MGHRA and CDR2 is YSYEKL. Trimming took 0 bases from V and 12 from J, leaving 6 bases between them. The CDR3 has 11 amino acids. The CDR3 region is CASSQEGPQFF. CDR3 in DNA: TGCGCCAGCAGCCAAGAGGGGCCGCAGTTCTTC.

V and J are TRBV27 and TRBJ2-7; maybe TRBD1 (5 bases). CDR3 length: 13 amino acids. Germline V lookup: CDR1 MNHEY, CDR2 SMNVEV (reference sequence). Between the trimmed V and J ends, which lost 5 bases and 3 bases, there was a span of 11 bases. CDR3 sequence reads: CASSQTANYEQYF. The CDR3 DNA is TGTGCCAGCAGTCAGACAGCTAACTACGAGCAGTACTTC.

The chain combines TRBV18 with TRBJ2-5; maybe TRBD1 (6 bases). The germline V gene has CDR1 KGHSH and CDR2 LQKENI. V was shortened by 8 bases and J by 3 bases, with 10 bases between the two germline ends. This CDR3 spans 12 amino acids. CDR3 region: CASTRTEETQYF. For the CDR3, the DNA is TGTGCCAGCACGAGGACAGAAGAGACCCAGTACTTC.

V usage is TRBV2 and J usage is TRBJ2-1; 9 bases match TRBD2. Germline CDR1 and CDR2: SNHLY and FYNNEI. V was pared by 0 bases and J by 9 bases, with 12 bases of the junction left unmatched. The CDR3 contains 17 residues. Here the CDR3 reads CASSEAQRAGGRGEQFF. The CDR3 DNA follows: TGTGCCAGCAGTGAAGCGCAAAGAGCGGGGGGCCGGGGTGAGCAGTTCTTC.

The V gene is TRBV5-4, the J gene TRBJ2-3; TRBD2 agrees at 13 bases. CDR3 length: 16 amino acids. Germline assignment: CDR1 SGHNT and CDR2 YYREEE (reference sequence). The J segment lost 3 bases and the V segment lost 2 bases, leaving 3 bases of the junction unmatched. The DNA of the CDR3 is TGTGCCAGCAGCTTCCGACTAGCGGGGGGAACAGATACGCAGTATTTT. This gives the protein CASSFRLAGGTDTQYF.

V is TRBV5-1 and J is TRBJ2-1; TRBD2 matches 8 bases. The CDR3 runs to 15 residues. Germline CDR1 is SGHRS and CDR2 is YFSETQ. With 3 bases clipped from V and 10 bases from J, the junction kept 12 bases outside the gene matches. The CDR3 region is CASSSPGLGGREQFF. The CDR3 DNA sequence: TGCGCCAGCAGCTCTCCGGGACTAGGAGGTCGGGAGCAGTTCTTC.

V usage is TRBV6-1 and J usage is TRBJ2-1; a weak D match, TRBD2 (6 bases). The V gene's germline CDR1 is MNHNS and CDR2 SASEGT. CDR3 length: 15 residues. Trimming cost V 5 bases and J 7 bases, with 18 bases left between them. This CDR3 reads CASSSGQGGANEQFF. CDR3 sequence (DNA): TGTGCCAGCAGTTCGGGGCAGGGAGGTGCAAATGAGCAGTTCTTC.